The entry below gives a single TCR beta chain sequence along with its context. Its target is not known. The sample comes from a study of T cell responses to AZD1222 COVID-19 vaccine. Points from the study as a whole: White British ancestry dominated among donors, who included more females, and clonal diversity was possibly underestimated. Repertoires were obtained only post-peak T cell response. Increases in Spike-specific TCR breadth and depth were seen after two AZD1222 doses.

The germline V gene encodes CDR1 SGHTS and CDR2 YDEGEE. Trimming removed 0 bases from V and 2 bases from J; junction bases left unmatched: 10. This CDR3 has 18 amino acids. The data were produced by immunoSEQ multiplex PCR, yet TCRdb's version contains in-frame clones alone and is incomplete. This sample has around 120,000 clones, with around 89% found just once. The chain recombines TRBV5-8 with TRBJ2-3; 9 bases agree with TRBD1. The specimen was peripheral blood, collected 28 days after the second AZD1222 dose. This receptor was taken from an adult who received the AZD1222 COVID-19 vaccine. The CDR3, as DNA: TGTGCCAGCAGCTTGGGACTAAACAGGGGGCGCTTCACAGATACGCAGTATTTT. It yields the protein CASSLGLNRGRFTDTQYF.